The 32 T cell receptor beta chains below all came from one sample that was sequenced in a study of beta chain features in type 1 diabetes. The whole isolated RNA underwent reverse transcription, so sequencing captured expressed TCRB transcripts. Some clones are missing from TCRdb's copy, which holds only in-frame ones; the method was immunoSEQ multiplex PCR. The table lists about 140,000 clones, about 10% of them singletons, with approximately 1.3% in the top ten. Material for sequencing was naive CD4+ T cells from blood. The receptors were gathered from a man younger than 35 in good health.

This chain connects TRBV7-8 to TRBJ2-3, with D unclear. The germline V and J ends were trimmed by 4 bases and 0 bases, with 14 bases remaining between them. In germline, CDR1 is SGHVS, CDR2 FQNEAQ. CDR3 length equals 16 residues. CDR3 region: CASSYGQQKSTDTQYF. The CDR3 bases are TGTGCCAGCAGCTACGGTCAACAGAAAAGCACAGATACGCAGTATTTT.

The V call is TRBV15, the J call TRBJ2-7; maybe TRBD1 (5 bases). The length of the CDR3 is 14 residues. Germline CDR1 LNHNV, CDR2 YYDKDF (reference sequence). Trimming took 0 bases from V and 3 from J, leaving 9 bases between them. The CDR3 DNA reads as TGTGCCACCAGCAGAGATACAGGTGGCTACGAGCAGTACTTC. This codes for CATSRDTGGYEQYF. The full variable domain, its missing parts supplied by reference TRBV15 and TRBJ2-7, is DAMVIQNPRYQVTQFGKPVTLSCSQTLNHNVMYWYQQKSSQAPKLLFHYYDKDFNNEADTPDNFQSRRPNTSFCFLDIRSPGLGDTAMYLCATSRDTGGYEQYFGPGTRLTVT.

This clone was counted only a few times. The rearrangement uses TRBV4-1 and TRBJ1-2; weak D call: TRBD1 (6 bases). The CDR3 has 15 amino acids. Germline CDR1 is MGHRA and CDR2 is YSYEKL. V lost 1 base, J lost 4 bases, and 13 bases lay in between. CDR3 loop: CASSQGGGSLYGYTF. In DNA form, the CDR3 reads TGCGCCAGCAGCCAAGGGGGGGGCAGTCTCTATGGCTACACCTTC.

This clone was picked up many times. The rearrangement uses TRBV28 and TRBJ2-7; TRBD2 matches 11 bases. This CDR3 is 11 amino acids long. J lost 12 bases, V lost 4 bases, and 2 bases had no gene match. Germline lookup yields CDR1 MDHEN and CDR2 SYDVKM. The CDR3 is CASSSGLAGYF. CDR3 DNA: TGTGCCAGCAGTTCCGGACTAGCGGGGTACTTC.

This clone was observed a few times. The chain combines TRBV6-4 with TRBJ1-3; 7 bases line up with TRBD1. The J segment lost 7 bases and the V segment lost 0 bases, leaving 9 bases of the junction unmatched. CDR1 and CDR2 from the germline V gene are MRHNA and SNTAGT. This CDR3 has 16 amino acids. As DNA, the CDR3 is TGTGCCAGCAGTGACTCTAGACAGGGTCCCCGGAACACCATATATTTT. It codes for CASSDSRQGPRNTIYF.

This clone was counted between two and nine times. The chain carries TRBV19 and TRBJ2-7, with TRBD2 matching 15 bases. CDR1 is LNHDA and CDR2 is SQIVND in the germline V gene (reference sequence). Trimming cost V 3 bases and J 2 bases; bases outside gene matches: 5. This CDR3 region has 17 residues. The CDR3 DNA is TGTGCCAGTAGTATCCCGGGACTAGCGGGGGGCACCTACGAGCAGTACTTC. Translation: CASSIPGLAGGTYEQYF.

This clone occurred many times. The CDR3 loop reads CSADRGGSPLHF. The CDR3 DNA is TGCAGCGCCGACAGGGGGGGTTCACCCCTCCACTTT. V and J are TRBV29-1 and TRBJ1-6, with 9 bases aligning to TRBD1. Germline V gives CDR1 SQVTM, CDR2 ANQGSEA. This CDR3 has 12 residues. V gave up 7 bases and J gave up 9 bases; unmatched junction bases: 4.

This clone showed up many times. The gene calls are TRBV18 and TRBJ2-5; 7 nucleotides line up with TRBD1. This CDR3 is built from 13 residues. CDR1 and CDR2 from the germline V gene are KGHSH and LQKENI. The V segment lost 3 bases and the J segment 3 bases; nucleotides outside the gene matches: 1. This CDR3 is CASSPGQKETQYF. The CDR3 nucleotides are TGTGCCAGCTCACCGGGACAGAAAGAGACCCAGTACTTC.

J is TRBJ1-2 and V is TRBV28; TRBD1 is a possible D gene (5 bases). V shed 6 bases and J shed 3 bases, with 8 bases lying between them. Germline V CDR1 and CDR2: MDHEN, SYDVKM. This CDR3 spans 12 amino acids. The CDR3, as DNA: TGTGCCAGCAGCGGACAAGACTATGGCTACACCTTC. This sequence encodes CASSGQDYGYTF.

The CDR3 coding sequence is TGTGCCAGCAGCTTTGGCGCGGGACAGAGTATAAGCTCCTACGAGCAGTACTTC. It encodes CASSFGAGQSISSYEQYF. V usage is TRBV7-6 and J usage is TRBJ2-7, with D possibly being TRBD1 (7 bases). The CDR3 has 18 amino acids. Germline assignment: CDR1 SGHVS and CDR2 FNYEAQ. Trimming shortened V by 3 bases and J by 0 bases, and 21 bases separated the two germline ends. Together with reference TRBV7-6 and TRBJ2-7, the CDR3 gives the full variable domain: GAGVSQSPRYKVTKRGQDVALRCDPISGHVSLYWYRQALGQGPEFLTYFNYEAQQDKSGLPNDRFSAERPEGSISTLTIQRTEQRDSAMYRCASSFGAGQSISSYEQYFGPGTRLTVT.

This clone was recorded a few times. The rearrangement joins TRBV5-1 to TRBJ1-1; the D gene is possibly TRBD1 (6 bases). Germline lookup yields CDR1 SGHRS and CDR2 YFSETQ. V dropped 1 base and J dropped 1 base, with 11 bases sitting between them. This CDR3 comprises 15 residues. The CDR3 DNA is TGCGCCAGCAGCTTGAACACAGGGCAGAACACTGAAGCTTTCTTT. Residues: CASSLNTGQNTEAFF.

The chain uses TRBV19 and TRBJ2-3, with a possible D match to TRBD2 (5 bases). Germline V gene data show CDR1 as LNHDA and CDR2 as SQIVND (reference sequence). The V end was cut by 9 bases, the J end by 0 bases, with 13 bases between. The CDR3 is 14 amino acids. Here the CDR3 DNA reads TGTGCCAGCAGGATTAGCGCCAGCACAGATACGCAGTATTTT. The encoded protein is CASRISASTDTQYF.

This clone was seen a few times. The CDR3 is CASSPRSRGDYNEQFF. In nucleotides, the CDR3 is TGCGCCAGCAGCCCTCGTTCCAGGGGGGACTACAATGAGCAGTTCTTC. The chain recombines TRBV5-1 with TRBJ2-1; weak D call: TRBD1 (7 bases). Germline CDR1 reads SGHRS; CDR2 reads YFSETQ. V was clipped by 4 bases and J by 3 bases, with 17 bases between them. This CDR3 spans 16 amino acids.

This clone occurred a few times. This chain uses TRBV4-2 with TRBJ2-7, with unresolved D. Germline-derived CDR1 and CDR2 are LGHNA and YNFKEQ. The CDR3 runs 11 residues. V was pared by 0 bases and J by 7 bases, with 4 bases between. The CDR3 loop is CASSQDQEQYF. The CDR3 region has the DNA TGTGCCAGCAGCCAAGATCAAGAGCAGTACTTC.

This clone was recorded a few times. V usage is TRBV7-9 and J usage is TRBJ1-2; 7 bases agree with TRBD1. Germline lookup yields CDR1 SEHNR and CDR2 FQNEAQ (reference sequence). Trimming cost V 5 bases and J 5 bases; bases outside gene matches: 8. This CDR3 is 14 amino acids long. CDR3 nucleotides: TGTGCCAGCAGCCCGACAGGGTACGAGTATGGCTACACCTTC. This codes for CASSPTGYEYGYTF.

The chain recombines TRBV7-8 with TRBJ2-2, with 14 bases identical to TRBD2. The germline CDR1 and CDR2 sequences are SGHVS and FQNEAQ. The CDR3 covers 17 residues. V shed 5 bases, J shed 0 bases, and the junction held 2 bases outside the gene matches. CDR3: CASSGTSGGANTGELFF. CDR3 DNA sequence: TGTGCCAGCAGCGGGACTAGCGGGGGCGCGAACACCGGGGAGCTGTTTTTT. Looking up the rest from reference TRBV7-8 and TRBJ2-2 gives the full variable domain: GAGVSQSPRYKVAKRGQDVALRCDPISGHVSLFWYQQALGQGPEFLTYFQNEAQLDKSGLPSDRFFAERPEGSVSTLKIQRTQQEDSAVYLCASSGTSGGANTGELFFGEGSRLTVL.

This clone was detected only a few times. This rearrangement joins TRBV9 to TRBJ2-2, with 9 bases matching TRBD1. The CDR3 has 15 residues. Per germline, CDR1 SGDLS and CDR2 YYNGEE. With 0 bases clipped from V and 6 bases from J, the junction kept 3 bases outside the gene matches. Here the CDR3 reads CASSVVGQGPGELFF. CDR3 DNA: TGTGCCAGCAGCGTAGTGGGACAGGGTCCCGGGGAGCTGTTTTTT.

The chain combines TRBV5-1 with TRBJ2-2; perhaps TRBD1 as D (7 bases). The CDR3 consists of 15 residues. CDR1 is SGHRS and CDR2 is YFSETQ in the germline V gene. V was shortened by 0 bases and J by 5 bases, with 11 bases between the two germline ends. CDR3 loop: CASSLDRGGTGELFF. The CDR3 coding sequence is TGCGCCAGCAGCTTGGACAGGGGAGGAACCGGGGAGCTGTTTTTT.

The V call is TRBV7-2, the J call TRBJ2-3; 12 nucleotides align to TRBD2. The J segment lost 7 bases and the V segment lost 5 bases, leaving 7 bases of the junction unmatched. The germline CDR1 and CDR2 sequences are SGHTA and FQGNSA. This CDR3 is built from 15 residues. The CDR3 region is CASSLWTSGVNTQYF. Here the CDR3 DNA reads TGTGCCAGCAGCCTGTGGACTAGCGGGGTGAATACGCAGTATTTT.

The chain employs TRBV6-1 and TRBJ1-1; no definite D call. V was shortened by 7 bases and J by 5 bases, with 14 bases between the two germline ends. The germline V gene has CDR1 MNHNS and CDR2 SASEGT. The CDR3 is 13 amino acids. CDR3 sequence: CASTPSSWTEAFF. DNA of the CDR3: TGTGCCAGCACCCCGTCGAGTTGGACTGAAGCTTTCTTT.

This clone came up a few times. The rearrangement uses TRBV9 and TRBJ1-2, with 7 bases identical to TRBD1. V gave up 6 bases and J gave up 8 bases; unmatched junction bases: 13. CDR3 length equals 14 residues. In germline, CDR1 is SGDLS, CDR2 YYNGEE. CDR3 amino acids: CASNQGQVPAGYTF. DNA for the CDR3: TGTGCCAGCAACCAAGGACAGGTGCCAGCGGGCTACACCTTC.

This clone came up a few times. V is TRBV6-5 and J is TRBJ1-6; D possibly corresponds to TRBD1 (6 bases). V was shortened by 7 bases and J by 7 bases, with 8 bases between the two germline ends. From germline, CDR1 is MNHEY and CDR2 SVGAGI. This CDR3 spans 12 amino acids. Here the CDR3 DNA reads TGTGCCAGCAACACAGGGAATTCACCCCTCCACTTT. Translating gives CASNTGNSPLHF.

This clone was found a few times. The J gene is TRBJ2-5, the V gene TRBV7-2; a possible D gene is TRBD2 (6 bases). Between the trimmed V and J ends, which lost 5 bases and 0 bases, there was a span of 13 bases. Germline V gene lookup returns CDR1 SGHTA and CDR2 FQGNSA. There are 15 residues in the CDR3. CDR3 nucleotide sequence: TGTGCCAGCAGCCGTCATGGCGGGGACCAAGAGACCCAGTACTTC. Its translation: CASSRHGGDQETQYF.

This clone was found a few times. V usage is TRBV6-6 and J usage is TRBJ2-1; D is possibly TRBD1 (6 bases). Per germline, CDR1 MNHNY and CDR2 SVGAGI (reference sequence). V lost 2 bases and J lost 6, with 17 bases in between. The CDR3 has 16 amino acids. CDR3 in DNA: TGTGCCAGCAGTTACGTACAGGGTCCCCCCCTCAATGAGCAGTTCTTC. This codes for CASSYVQGPPLNEQFF.

This clone was detected only a few times. The chain employs TRBV9 and TRBJ2-1; no firm D call. V was pared by 0 bases and J by 6 bases, with 13 bases between. Germline values: CDR1 SGDLS, CDR2 YYNGEE. The CDR3 is 15 residues long. The CDR3 DNA reads TGTGCCAGCAGCGTAGCTACGACAATTGGCAATGAGCAGTTCTTC. Residues: CASSVATTIGNEQFF.

The chain employs TRBV10-3 and TRBJ2-7; 7 nucleotides align to TRBD1. CDR1 ENHRY and CDR2 SYGVKD come from the germline V gene. V trimming: 0 bases; J trimming: 3 bases; junction bases outside the gene matches: 5. The length of the CDR3 is 15 residues. CDR3 coding DNA: TGTGCCATCAGTGAGTCGGACAGGAGCTTCTACGAGCAGTACTTC. This translates into CAISESDRSFYEQYF.

The V call is TRBV27, the J call TRBJ1-6, with a possible D match to TRBD1 (6 bases). The length of the CDR3 is 14 residues. Per the germline V gene, CDR1 is MNHEY and CDR2 is SMNVEV (reference sequence). V was pared by 6 bases and J by 10 bases, with 16 bases between. The DNA of the CDR3 is TGTGCCAGCAGCCTACAGGGAGCGGGATCACCCCTCCACTTT. It codes for CASSLQGAGSPLHF.

A remark on this clone: Other nucleotide sequences in the sample specify the same CDR3. The chain carries TRBV7-2 and TRBJ2-5, with 9 bases lining up with TRBD2. This CDR3 spans 15 amino acids. Germline values: CDR1 SGHTA, CDR2 FQGNSA. V was pared by 1 base and J by 2 bases, with 2 bases of the junction left unmatched. The CDR3 nucleotides are TGTGCCAGCAGCTTAGTTGCGGGGGGGCAAGAGACCCAGTACTTC. Residues: CASSLVAGGQETQYF.

This clone occurred many times. The rearrangement uses TRBV7-2 and TRBJ2-3; TRBD2 aligns across 12 bases. After removal of 5 bases from V and 2 bases from J, the junction contained 5 bases not matched to a gene. CDR1 and CDR2 (germline): SGHTA, FQGNSA. This CDR3 is 16 amino acids long. CDR3 in amino acids: CASSMGLAGFTDTQYF. The CDR3 DNA sequence: TGTGCCAGCAGCATGGGACTAGCGGGCTTCACAGATACGCAGTATTTT.

This clone turned up a few times. This chain joins TRBV7-3 and TRBJ2-1; TRBD1 aligns across 10 bases. Germline assignment: CDR1 SGHTA and CDR2 FQGTGA. The V gene end was trimmed by 2 bases and the J gene end by 7 bases; junction bases not matched to a gene: 14. The CDR3 sequence is 18 residues long. The CDR3 here is CASSLLGKTGTGDNEQFF. The CDR3 DNA follows: TGTGCCAGCAGCTTATTGGGGAAAACCGGGACAGGGGATAATGAGCAGTTCTTC.

The chain couples TRBV7-9 to TRBJ1-2; D perhaps matches TRBD1 (5 bases). In germline, CDR1 is SEHNR, CDR2 FQNEAQ (reference sequence). There are 13 residues in the CDR3. The V and J ends lost 1 base and 3 bases respectively, with 6 bases between them. This CDR3 reads CASSLEGHYGYTF. CDR3 in DNA: TGTGCCAGCAGCTTAGAGGGGCACTATGGCTACACCTTC.

The rearrangement joins TRBV28 to TRBJ2-1, with 9 bases identical to TRBD1. Germline V gene sequence: CDR1 MDHEN, CDR2 SYDVKM. V lost 2 bases and J lost 4; bases outside the gene matches: 6. CDR3 length equals 16 residues. CDR3 DNA: TGTGCCAGCAGTTTAATCGGGACAGGGAAATACAATGAGCAGTTCTTC. Amino acid sequence: CASSLIGTGKYNEQFF.